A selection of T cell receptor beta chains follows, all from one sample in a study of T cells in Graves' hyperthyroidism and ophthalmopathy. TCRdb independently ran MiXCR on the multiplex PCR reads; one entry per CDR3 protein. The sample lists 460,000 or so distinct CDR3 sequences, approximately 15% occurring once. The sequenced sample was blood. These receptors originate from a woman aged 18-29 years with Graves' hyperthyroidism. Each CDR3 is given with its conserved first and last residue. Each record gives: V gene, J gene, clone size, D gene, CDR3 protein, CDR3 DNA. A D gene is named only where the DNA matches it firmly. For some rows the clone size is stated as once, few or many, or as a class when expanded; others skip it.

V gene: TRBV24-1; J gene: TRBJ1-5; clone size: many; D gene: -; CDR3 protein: CATSDVSLNQPQHF; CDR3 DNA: TGTGCCACCAGTGATGTCAGCCTAAATCAGCCCCAGCATTTT
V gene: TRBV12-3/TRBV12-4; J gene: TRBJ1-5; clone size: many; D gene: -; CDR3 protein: CASSLAKAKINPQHF; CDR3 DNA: TGTGCCAGCAGTTTAGCCAAAGCGAAGATCAACCCCCAGCATTTT
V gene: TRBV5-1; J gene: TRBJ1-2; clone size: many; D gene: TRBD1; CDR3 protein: CASSPGDRSFYGYTF; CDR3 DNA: TGCGCCAGCAGCCCGGGGGACAGGTCCTTCTATGGCTACACCTTC
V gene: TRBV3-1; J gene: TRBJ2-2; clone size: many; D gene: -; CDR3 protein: CASSRDSKRASGELFF; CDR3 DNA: TGTGCCAGCAGCCGAGATTCGAAGAGGGCCTCCGGGGAGCTGTTTTTT
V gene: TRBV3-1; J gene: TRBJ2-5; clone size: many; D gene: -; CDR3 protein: CASSQDLRNLETQYF; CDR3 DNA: TGTGCCAGCAGCCAAGATCTAAGGAATCTAGAGACCCAGTACTTC
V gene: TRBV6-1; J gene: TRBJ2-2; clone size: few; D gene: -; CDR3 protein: CASSPGVVANTGELFF; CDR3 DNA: TGTGCCAGCAGCCCAGGCGTGGTGGCGAACACCGGGGAGCTGTTTTTT
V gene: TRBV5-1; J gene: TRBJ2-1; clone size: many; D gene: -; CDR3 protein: CASSNLASNNEQFF; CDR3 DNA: TGCGCCAGCAGCAACCTGGCTAGTAACAATGAGCAGTTCTTC
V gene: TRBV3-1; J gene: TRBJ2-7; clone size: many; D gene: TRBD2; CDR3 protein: CASSAKLAGGYEQYF; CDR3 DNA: TGTGCCAGCAGCGCTAAACTAGCGGGAGGATACGAGCAGTACTTC
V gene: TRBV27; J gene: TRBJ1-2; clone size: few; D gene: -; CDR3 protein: CASWTRYGYTF; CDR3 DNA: TGTGCCAGCTGGACTCGGTATGGCTACACCTTC
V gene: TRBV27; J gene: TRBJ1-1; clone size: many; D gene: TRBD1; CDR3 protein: CASSQTTGVAFF; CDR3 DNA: TGTGCCAGCAGTCAGACGACAGGGGTTGCTTTCTTT
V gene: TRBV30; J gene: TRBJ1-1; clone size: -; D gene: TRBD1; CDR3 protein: CAWSTGQGSNTEAFF; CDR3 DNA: TGTGCCTGGAGTACGGGACAGGGATCGAACACTGAAGCTTTCTTT
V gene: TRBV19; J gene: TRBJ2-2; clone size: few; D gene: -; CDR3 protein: CATFAPGLLNTGELFF; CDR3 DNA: TGTGCCACATTCGCTCCGGGACTGCTTAACACCGGGGAGCTGTTTTTT
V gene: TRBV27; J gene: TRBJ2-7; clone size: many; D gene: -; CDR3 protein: CASSLGLGGYEQYF; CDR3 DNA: TGTGCCAGCAGTTTAGGGTTGGGGGGCTACGAGCAGTACTTC
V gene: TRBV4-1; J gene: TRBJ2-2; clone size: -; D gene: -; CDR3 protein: CASSQGLAYLRAGELFF; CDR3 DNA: -
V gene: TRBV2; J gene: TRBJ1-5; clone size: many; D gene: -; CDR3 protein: CASTNSNQPQHF; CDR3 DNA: TGTGCCAGCACCAATAGCAATCAGCCCCAGCATTTT
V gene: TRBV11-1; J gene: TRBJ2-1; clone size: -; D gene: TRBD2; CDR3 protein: CASSLSNGRVWGEQFF; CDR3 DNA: TGTGCCAGCAGCTTATCCAACGGGAGGGTTTGGGGCGAGCAGTTCTTC
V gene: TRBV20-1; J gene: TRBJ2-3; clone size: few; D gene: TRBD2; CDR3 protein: CSASVWGTSGRGTDTQYF; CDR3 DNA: TGCAGTGCTAGCGTGTGGGGGACTAGCGGGAGGGGCACAGATACGCAGTATTTT
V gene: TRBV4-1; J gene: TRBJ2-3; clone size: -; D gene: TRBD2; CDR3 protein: CASSQEPSGIGYF; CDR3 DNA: TGCGCCAGCAGCCAAGAACCTAGCGGGATCGGGTATTTT
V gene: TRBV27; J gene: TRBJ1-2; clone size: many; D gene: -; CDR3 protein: CASSLSKWYGYTF; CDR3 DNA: TGTGCCAGCAGTTTATCGAAGTGGTATGGCTACACCTTC
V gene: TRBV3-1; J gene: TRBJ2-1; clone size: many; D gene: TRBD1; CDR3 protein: CASSQDRGATGVYNEQFF; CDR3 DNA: TGTGCCAGCAGCCAAGATCGTGGGGCGACAGGGGTCTACAATGAGCAGTTCTTC
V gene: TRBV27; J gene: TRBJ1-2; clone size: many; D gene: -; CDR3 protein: CASKTGFHGYTF; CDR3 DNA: TGTGCCAGCAAAACAGGGTTCCATGGCTACACCTTC
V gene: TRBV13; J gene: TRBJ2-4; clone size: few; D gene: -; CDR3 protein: CASRSMSRREPRNIQYF; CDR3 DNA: TGTGCCAGCCGCTCGATGAGCCGGCGCGAGCCACGAAACATTCAGTACTTC
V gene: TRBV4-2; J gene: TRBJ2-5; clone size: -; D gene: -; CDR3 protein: CASSQLLADQETQYF; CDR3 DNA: TGTGCCAGCAGCCAATTATTAGCGGACCAAGAGACCCAGTACTTC
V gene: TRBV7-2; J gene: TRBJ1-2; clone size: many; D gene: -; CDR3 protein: CASSFRKDGYTF; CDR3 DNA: TGTGCCAGCAGCTTTCGTAAGGATGGCTACACCTTC
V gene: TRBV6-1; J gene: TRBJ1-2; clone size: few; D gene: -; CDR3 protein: CASSRPRAELSPNYGYTF; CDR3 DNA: TGTGCCAGCAGCCGCCCTCGGGCGGAACTCTCGCCTAACTATGGCTACACCTTC
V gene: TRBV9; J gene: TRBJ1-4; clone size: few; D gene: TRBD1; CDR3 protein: CASSLGTGGHEKLFF; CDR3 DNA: TGTGCCAGCAGCCTTGGGACAGGGGGACATGAAAAACTGTTTTTT
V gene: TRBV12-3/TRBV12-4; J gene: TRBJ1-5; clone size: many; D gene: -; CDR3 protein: CASSSPSNQPQHF; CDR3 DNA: TGTGCCAGCAGTTCCCCGTCCAATCAGCCCCAGCATTTT
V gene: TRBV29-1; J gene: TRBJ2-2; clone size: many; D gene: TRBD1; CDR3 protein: CSAEEEDRVGSGELFF; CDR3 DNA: TGCAGCGCTGAGGAAGAGGACAGGGTTGGATCCGGGGAGCTGTTTTTT
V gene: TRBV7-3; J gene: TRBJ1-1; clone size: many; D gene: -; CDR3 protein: CASSLSTPFLGHTEAFF; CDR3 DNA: TGTGCCAGCAGCCTGTCTACCCCGTTCCTAGGCCACACTGAAGCTTTCTTT
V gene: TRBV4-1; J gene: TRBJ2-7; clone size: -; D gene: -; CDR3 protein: CASSQDQFIGLTNYEQYF; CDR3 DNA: TGCGCCAGCAGCCAAGATCAGTTCATTGGGTTAACTAACTACGAGCAGTACTTC
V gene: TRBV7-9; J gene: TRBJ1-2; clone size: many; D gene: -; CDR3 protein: CASSLVGEENYGYTF; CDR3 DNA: TGTGCCAGCAGCTTAGTAGGGGAGGAGAATTATGGCTACACCTTC
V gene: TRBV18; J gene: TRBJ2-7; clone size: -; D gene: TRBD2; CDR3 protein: CASSPPGAGGSTYEQYF; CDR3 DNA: TGTGCCAGCTCACCACCAGGAGCGGGGGGGTCCACGTACGAGCAGTACTTC
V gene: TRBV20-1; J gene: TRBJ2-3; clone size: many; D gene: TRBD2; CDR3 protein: CSARLATSTDTQYF; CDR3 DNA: TGCAGTGCCCGACTAGCTACTAGCACAGATACGCAGTATTTT
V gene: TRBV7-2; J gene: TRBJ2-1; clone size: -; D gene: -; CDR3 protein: CASWVGPERGTYNEQFF; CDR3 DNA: TGTGCCAGCTGGGTAGGGCCGGAGAGGGGGACTTACAATGAGCAGTTCTTC
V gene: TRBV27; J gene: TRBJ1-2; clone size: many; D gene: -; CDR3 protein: CASSVEGGGGYTF; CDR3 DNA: TGTGCCAGCAGCGTTGAGGGGGGCGGAGGCTACACCTTC
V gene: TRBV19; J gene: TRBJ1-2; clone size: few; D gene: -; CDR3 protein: CASSWSSTTNYGYTF; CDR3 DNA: TGTGCCAGTAGTTGGTCAAGCACTACTAACTATGGCTACACCTTC
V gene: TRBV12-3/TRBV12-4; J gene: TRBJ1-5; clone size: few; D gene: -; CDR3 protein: CASTMGGAQPQHF; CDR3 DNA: TGTGCCAGCACCATGGGAGGGGCCCAGCCCCAGCATTTT
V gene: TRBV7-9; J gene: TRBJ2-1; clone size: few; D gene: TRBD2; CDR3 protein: CASSLQRGGSYNEQFF; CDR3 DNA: TGTGCCAGCAGTCTACAGCGGGGGGGCTCCTACAATGAGCAGTTCTTC
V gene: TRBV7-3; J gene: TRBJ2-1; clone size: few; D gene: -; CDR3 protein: CASSRNVGNEQFF; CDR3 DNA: TGTGCCAGCAGCCGTAATGTGGGGAATGAGCAGTTCTTC
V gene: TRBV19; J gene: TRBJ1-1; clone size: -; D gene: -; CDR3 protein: CASSIQDVNTEAFF; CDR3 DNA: TGTGCCAGTAGCATTCAGGACGTGAACACTGAAGCTTTCTTT
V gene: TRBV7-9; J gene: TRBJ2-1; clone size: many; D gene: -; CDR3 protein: CASSFTPEQFF; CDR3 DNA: TGTGCCAGCAGCTTTACGCCTGAGCAGTTCTTC
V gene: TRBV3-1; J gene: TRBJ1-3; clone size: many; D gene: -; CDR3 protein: CASSQMKGAGNTIYF; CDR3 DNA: TGTGCCAGCAGCCAAATGAAAGGGGCTGGAAACACCATATATTTT
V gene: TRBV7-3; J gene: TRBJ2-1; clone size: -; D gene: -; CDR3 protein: CASSLWGGNNEQFF; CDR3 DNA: TGTGCCAGCAGCTTATGGGGTGGTAACAATGAGCAGTTCTTC
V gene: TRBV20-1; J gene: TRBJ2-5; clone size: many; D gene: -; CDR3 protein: CSAGGDPSETQYF; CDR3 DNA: TGCAGCGCCGGAGGGGACCCTTCGGAGACCCAGTACTTC
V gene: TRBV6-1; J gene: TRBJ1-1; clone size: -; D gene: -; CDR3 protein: CASSPQAMNTEAFF; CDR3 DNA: TGTGCCAGCAGTCCCCAGGCAATGAACACTGAAGCTTTCTTT
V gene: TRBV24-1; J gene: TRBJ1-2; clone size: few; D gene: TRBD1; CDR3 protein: CATSDPRQGSEGYTF; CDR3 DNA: TGTGCCACCAGTGATCCCCGACAGGGATCGGAGGGCTACACCTTC
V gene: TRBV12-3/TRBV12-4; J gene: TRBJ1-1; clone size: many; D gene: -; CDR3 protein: CASSPRGGVWIEAFF; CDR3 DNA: TGTGCCAGCAGTCCTCGGGGAGGGGTCTGGATTGAAGCTTTCTTT
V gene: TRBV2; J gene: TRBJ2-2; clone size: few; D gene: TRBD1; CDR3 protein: CASSRQGAGTGELFF; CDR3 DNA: TGTGCCAGCAGTAGACAGGGTGCGGGCACCGGGGAGCTGTTTTTT
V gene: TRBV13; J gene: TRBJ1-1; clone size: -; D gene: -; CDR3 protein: CASSSQQGTEAFF; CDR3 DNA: TGTGCCAGCAGCTCACAACAGGGCACTGAAGCTTTCTTT
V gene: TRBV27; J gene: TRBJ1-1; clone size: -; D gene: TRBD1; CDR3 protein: CASSLSGGGAFF; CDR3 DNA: TGTGCCAGCAGTTTATCAGGGGGCGGAGCTTTCTTT
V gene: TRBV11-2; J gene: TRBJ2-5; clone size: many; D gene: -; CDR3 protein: CASSLNWEETQYF; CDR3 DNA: TGTGCCAGCAGCTTAAATTGGGAAGAGACCCAGTACTTC
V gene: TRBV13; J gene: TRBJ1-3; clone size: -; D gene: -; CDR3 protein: CASTDRSSGNTIYF; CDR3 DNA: TGTGCCAGCACCGACAGGAGCTCTGGAAACACCATATATTTT
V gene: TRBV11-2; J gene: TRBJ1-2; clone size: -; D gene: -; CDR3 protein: CASSSRQDEGYGYTF; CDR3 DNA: TGTGCCAGCAGCTCTCGACAGGACGAAGGGTATGGCTACACCTTC
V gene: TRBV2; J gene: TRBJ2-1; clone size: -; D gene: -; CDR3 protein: CASSDSTVEQFF; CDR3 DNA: TGTGCCAGCAGTGATAGTACGGTAGAGCAGTTCTTC
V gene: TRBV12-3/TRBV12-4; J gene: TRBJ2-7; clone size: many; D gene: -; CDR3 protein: CASSLQRLDYEQYF; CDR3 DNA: TGTGCCAGCAGTTTACAAAGATTAGACTACGAGCAGTACTTC
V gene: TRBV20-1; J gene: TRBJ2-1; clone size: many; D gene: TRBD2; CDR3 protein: CSAFRASGGYNEQFF; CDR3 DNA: TGCAGTGCTTTTAGGGCTAGCGGGGGCTACAATGAGCAGTTCTTC
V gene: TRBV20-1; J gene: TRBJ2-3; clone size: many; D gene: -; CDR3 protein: CSAGPKDTQYF; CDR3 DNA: TGCAGTGCGGGACCAAAAGATACGCAGTATTTT
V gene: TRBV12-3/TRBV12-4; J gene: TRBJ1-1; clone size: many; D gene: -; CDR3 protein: CASSLVSGLGMNTEAFF; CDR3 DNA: TGTGCCAGCAGTTTAGTTTCCGGGTTGGGGATGAACACTGAAGCTTTCTTT
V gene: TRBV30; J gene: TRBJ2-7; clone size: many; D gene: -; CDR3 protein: CAWSSTSYEQYF; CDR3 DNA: TGTGCCTGGAGTAGCACGAGCTACGAGCAGTACTTC